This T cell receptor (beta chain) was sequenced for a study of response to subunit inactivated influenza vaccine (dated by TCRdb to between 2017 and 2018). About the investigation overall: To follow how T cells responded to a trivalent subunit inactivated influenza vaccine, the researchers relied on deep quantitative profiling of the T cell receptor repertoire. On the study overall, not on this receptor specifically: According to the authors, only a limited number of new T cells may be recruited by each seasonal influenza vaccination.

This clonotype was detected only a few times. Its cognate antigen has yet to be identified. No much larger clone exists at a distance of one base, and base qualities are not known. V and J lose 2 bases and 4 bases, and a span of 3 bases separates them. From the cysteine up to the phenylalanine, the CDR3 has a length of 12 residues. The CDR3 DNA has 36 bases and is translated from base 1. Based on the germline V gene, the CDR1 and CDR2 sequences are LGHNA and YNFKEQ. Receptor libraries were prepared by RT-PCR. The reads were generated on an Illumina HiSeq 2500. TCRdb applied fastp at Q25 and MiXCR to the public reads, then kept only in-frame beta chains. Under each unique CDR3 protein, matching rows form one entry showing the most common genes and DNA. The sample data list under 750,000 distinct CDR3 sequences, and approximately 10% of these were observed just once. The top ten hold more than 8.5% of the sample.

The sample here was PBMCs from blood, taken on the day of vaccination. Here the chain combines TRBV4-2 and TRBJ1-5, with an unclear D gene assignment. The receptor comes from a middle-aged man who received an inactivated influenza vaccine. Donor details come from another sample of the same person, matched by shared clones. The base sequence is TGTGCCAGCAGCCAACCTAATCAGCCCCAGCATTTT. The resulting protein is CASSQPNQPQHF.